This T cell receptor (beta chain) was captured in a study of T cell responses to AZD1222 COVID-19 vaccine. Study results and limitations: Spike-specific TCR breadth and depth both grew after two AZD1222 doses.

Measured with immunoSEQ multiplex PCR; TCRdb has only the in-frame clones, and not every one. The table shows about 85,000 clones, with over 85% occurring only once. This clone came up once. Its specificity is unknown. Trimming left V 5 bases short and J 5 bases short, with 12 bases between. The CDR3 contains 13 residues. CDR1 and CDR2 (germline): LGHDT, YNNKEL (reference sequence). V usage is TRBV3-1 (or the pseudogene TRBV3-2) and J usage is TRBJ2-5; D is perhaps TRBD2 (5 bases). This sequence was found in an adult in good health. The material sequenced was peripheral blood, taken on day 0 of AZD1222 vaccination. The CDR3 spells CASSRSGGETQYF. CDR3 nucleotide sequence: TGTGCCAGCAGCAGGAGCGGCGGGGAGACCCAGTACTTC.